Only a few counts were recorded for the clone carrying this T cell receptor beta chain. Its antigen is not identified. The data were obtained in a study of T cell repertoires in cytomegalovirus infection. In the study overall: Indications came from public TCR beta signatures; they pointed to CMV infection and to a matching HLA type.

Unmatched junction bases numbered 3, after V lost 4 bases and J lost 2 bases. The germline CDR1 and CDR2 sequences are SGHVS and FQNEAQ. The CDR3 has 14 residues. TCRdb recomputed calls from the reads with MiXCR, one row per CDR3 protein. The table has about 55,000 distinct CDR3 sequences, over 15% seen once; the top ten hold around 67%. The chain couples TRBV7-8 to TRBJ2-5, with 8 positions matching TRBD2. The TCR comes from a human donor in good health (CMV status not recorded). Some clones in this sample may be carry-over from other donors' samples. The starting material was CD8+ T cells from cultured PBMCs, obtained from culture after CMV antigen stimulation. The CDR3 region is CASSYPGGQETQYF. DNA of the CDR3: TGTGCCAGCAGCTACCCGGGGGGGCAAGAGACCCAGTACTTC.